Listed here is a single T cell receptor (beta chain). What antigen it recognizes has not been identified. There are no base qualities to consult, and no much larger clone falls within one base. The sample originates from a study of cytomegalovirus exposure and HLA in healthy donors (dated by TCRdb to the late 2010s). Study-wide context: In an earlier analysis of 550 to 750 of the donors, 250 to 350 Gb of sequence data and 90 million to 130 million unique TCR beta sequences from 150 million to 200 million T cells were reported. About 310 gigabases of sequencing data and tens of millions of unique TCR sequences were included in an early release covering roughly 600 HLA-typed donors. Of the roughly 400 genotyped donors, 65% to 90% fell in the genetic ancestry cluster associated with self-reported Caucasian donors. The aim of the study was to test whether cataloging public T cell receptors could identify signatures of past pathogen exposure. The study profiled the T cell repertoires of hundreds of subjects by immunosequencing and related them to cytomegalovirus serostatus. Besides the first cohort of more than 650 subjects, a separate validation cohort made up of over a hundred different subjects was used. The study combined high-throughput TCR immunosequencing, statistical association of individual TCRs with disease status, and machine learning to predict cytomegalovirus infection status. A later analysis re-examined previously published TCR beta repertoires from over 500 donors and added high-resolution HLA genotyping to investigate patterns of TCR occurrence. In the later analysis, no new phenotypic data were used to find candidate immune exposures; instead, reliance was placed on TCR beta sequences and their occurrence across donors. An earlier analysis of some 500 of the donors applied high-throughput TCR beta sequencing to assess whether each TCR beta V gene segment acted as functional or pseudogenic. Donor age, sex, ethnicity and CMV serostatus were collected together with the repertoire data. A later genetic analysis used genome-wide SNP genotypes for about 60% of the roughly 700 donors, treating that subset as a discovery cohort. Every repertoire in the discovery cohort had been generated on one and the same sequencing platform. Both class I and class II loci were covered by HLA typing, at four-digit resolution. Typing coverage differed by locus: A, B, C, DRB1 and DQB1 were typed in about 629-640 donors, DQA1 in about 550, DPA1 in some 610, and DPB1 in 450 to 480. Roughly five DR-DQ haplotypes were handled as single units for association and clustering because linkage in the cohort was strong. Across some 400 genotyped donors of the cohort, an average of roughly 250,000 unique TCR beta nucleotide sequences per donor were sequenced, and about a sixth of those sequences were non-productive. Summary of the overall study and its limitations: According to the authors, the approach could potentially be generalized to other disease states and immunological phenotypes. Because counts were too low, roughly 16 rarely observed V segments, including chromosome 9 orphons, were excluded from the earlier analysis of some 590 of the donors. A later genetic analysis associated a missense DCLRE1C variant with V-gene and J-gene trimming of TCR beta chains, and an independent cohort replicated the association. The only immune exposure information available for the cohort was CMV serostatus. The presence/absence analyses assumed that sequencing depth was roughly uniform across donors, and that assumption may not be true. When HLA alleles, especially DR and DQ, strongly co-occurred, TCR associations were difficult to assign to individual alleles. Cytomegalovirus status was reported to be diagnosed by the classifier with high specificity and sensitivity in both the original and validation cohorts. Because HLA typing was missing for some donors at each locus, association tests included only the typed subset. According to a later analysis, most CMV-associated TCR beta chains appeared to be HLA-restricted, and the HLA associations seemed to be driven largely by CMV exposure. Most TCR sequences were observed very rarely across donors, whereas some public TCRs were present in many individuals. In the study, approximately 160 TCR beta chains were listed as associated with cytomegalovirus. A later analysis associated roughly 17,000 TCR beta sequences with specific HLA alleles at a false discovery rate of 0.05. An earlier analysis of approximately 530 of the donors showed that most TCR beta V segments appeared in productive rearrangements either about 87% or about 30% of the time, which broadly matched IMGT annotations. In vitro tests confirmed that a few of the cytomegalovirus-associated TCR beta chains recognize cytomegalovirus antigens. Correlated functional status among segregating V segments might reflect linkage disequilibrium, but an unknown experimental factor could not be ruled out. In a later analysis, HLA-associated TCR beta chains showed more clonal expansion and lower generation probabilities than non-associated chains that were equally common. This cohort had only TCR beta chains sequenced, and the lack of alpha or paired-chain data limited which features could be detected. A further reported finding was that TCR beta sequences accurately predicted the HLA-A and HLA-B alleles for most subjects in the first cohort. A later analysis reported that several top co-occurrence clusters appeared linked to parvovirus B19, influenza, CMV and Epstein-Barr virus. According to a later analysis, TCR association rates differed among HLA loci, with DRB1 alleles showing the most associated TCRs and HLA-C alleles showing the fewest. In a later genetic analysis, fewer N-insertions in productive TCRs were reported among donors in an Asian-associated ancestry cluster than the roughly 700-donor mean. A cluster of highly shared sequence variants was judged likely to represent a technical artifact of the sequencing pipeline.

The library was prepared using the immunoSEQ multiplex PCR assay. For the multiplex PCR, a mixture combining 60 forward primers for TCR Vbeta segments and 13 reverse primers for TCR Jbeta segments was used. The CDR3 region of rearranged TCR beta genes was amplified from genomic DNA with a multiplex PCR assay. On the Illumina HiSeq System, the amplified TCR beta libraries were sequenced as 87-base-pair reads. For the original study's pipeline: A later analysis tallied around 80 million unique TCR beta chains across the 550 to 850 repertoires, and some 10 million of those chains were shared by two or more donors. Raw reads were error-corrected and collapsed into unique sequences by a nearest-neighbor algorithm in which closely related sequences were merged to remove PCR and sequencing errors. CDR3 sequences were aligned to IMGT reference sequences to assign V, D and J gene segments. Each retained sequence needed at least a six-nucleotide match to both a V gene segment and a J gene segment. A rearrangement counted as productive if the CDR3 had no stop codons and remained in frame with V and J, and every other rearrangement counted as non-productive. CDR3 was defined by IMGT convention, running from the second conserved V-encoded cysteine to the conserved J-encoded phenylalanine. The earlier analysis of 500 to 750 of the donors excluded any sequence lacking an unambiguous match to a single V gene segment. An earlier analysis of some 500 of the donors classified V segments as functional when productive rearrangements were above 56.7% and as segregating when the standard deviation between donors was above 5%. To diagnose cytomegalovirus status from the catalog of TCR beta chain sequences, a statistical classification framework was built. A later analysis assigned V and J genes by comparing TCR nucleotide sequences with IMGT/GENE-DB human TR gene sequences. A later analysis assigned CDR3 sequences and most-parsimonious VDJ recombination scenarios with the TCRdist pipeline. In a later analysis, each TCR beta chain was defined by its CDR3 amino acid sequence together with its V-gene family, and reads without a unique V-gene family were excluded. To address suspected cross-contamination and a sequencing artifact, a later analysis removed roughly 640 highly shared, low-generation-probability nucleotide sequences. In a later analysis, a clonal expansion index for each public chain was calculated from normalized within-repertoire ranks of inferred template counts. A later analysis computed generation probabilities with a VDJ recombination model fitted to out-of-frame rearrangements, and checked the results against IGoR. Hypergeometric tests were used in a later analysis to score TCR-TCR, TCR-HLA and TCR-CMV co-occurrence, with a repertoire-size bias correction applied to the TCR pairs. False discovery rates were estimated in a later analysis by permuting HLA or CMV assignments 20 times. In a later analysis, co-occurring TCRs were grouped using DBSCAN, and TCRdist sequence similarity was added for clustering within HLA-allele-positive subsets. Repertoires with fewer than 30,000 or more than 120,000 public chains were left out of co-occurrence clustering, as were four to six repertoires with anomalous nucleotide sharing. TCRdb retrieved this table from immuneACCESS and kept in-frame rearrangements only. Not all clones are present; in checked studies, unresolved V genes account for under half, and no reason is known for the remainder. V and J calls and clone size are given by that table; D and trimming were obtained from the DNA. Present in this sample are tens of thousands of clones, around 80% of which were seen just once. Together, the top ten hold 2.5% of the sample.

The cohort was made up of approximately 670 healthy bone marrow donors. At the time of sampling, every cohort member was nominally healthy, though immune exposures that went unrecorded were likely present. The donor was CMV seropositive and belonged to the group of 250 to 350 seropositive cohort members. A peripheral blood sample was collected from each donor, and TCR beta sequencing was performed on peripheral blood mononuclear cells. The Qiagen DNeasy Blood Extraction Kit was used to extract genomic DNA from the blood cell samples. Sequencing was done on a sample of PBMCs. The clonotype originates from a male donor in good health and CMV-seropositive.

The nucleotide sequence is TGTGCCAGCTCACCACCGAACCGAGCGAACACCGGGGAGCTGTTTTTT. This sequence encodes CASSPPNRANTGELFF. The rearranged chain carries TRBV18 and TRBJ2-2, with the D gene not clear enough to name. The CDR3 contains 16 residues, cysteine and phenylalanine counted. Solely the CDR3 DNA is kept, with 48 bases framed from the first base. Sequences KGHSH (CDR1) and LQKENI (CDR2) are obtained from the germline V gene. V loses 0 bases, J loses 0 bases, and the germline ends lie 8 bases apart.